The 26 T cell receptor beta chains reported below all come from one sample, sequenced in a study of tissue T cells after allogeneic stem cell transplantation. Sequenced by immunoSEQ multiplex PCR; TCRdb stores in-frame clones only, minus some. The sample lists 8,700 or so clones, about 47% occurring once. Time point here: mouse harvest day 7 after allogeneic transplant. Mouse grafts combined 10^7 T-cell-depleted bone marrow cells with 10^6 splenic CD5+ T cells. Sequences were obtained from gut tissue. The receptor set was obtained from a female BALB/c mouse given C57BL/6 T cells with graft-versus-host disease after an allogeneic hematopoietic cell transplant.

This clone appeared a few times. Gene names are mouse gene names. The CDR3 is CASSGYNAETLYF. The DNA read from the CDR3 is TGTGCCAGCAGTGGGTACAATGCAGAAACGCTGTAT. The V and J genes are TRBV13-3 and TRBJ2-3; D call uncertain. Sequencing ends 1 residue short of the CDR3 end; the germline J gene provides the rest. This CDR3 contains 13 residues. Per germline, CDR1 NNHDY and CDR2 SYVADS. With 3 bases removed from V and 2 bases from J, the gap between germline ends came to 7 bases.

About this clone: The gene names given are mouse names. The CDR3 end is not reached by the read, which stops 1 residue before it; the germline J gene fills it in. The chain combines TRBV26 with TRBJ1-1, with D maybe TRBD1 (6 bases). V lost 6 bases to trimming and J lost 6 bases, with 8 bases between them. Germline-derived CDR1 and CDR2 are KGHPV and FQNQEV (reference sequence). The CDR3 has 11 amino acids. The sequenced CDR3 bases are TGTGCCAGCAGGGGGGGCCCAGAAGTCTTC. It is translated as CASRGGPEVF. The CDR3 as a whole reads CASRGGPEVFF. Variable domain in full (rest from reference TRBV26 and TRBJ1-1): NSKVIQTPRYLVKGQGQKAKMRCIPEKGHPVVFWYQQNKNNEFKFLINFQNQEVLQQIDMTEKRFSAECPSNSPCSLEIQSSEAGDSALYLCASRGGPEVFFGKGTRLTVV.

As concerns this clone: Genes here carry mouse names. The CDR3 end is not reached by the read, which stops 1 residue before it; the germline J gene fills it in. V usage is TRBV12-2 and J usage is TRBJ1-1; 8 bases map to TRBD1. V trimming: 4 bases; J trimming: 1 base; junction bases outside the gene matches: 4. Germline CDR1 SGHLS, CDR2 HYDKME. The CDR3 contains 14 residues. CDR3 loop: CASSQQGGNTEVFF. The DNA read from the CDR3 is TGTGCCAGCTCCCAACAGGGGGGAAACACAGAAGTCTTC. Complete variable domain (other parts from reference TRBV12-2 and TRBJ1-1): NSGVVQSPRYIIKGKGERSILKCIPISGHLSVAWYQQTQGQELKFFIQHYDKMERDKGNLPSRFSVQQFDDYHSEMNMSALELEDSAVYFCASSQQGGNTEVFFGKGTRLTVV.

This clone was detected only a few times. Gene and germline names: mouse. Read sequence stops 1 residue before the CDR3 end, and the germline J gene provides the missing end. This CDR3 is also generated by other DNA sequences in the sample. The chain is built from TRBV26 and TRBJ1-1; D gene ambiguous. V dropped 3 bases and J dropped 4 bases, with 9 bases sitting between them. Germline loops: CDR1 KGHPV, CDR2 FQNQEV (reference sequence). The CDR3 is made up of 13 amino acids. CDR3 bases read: TGTGCCAGCAGTCTCACGGGCGGCACAGAAGTCTTC. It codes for CASSLTGGTEVF. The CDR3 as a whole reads CASSLTGGTEVFF.

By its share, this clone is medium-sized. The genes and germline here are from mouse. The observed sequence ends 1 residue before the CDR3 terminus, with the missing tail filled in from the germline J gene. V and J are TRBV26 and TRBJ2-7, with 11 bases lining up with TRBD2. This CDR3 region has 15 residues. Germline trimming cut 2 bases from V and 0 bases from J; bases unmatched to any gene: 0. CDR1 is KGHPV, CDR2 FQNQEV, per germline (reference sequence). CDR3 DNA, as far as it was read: TGTGCCAGCAGTCTGGGGACTGGGGGCTCCTATGAACAGTAC. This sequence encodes CASSLGTGGSYEQY. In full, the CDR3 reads CASSLGTGGSYEQYF.

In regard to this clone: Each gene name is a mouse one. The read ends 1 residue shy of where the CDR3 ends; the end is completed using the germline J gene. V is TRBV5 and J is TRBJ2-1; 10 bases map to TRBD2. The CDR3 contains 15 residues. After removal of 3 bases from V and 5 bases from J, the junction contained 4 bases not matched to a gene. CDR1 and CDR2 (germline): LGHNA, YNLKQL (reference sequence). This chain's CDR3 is CASSQRDWGHAEQFF. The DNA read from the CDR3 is TGTGCCAGCAGCCAGCGGGACTGGGGTCATGCTGAGCAGTTC.

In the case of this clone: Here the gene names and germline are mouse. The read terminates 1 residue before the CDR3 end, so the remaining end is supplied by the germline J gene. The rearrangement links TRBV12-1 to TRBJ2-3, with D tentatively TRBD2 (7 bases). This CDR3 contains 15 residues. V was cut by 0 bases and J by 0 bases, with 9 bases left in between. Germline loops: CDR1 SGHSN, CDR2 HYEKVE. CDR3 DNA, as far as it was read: TGTGCCAGCTCTCTCCTGGGGGCTAGTGCAGAAACGCTGTAT. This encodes CASSLLGASAETLY. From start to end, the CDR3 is CASSLLGASAETLYF.

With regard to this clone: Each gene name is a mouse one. The CDR3 spells CASSFRDWGDEQYF. Partial CDR3 DNA: TGTGCCAGCAGCTTCCGGGACTGGGGGGATGAACAGTAC. J is TRBJ2-7 and V is TRBV26, with TRBD2 matching over 12 bases. The sequence runs out 1 residue before the end of the CDR3; the remainder is reconstructed from the germline J gene. V gave up 6 bases and J gave up 5 bases; unmatched junction bases: 5. Germline CDR1 reads KGHPV; CDR2 reads FQNQEV (reference sequence). The CDR3 runs to 14 residues.

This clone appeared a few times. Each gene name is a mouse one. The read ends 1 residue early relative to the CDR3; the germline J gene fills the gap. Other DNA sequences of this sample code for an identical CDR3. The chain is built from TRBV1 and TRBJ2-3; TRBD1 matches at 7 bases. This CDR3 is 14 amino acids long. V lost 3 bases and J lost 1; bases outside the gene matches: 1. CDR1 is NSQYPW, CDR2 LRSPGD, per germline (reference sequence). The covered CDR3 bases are TGCACCTGCAGTGCCGGGACAGGTGCAGAAACGCTGTAT. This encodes CTCSAGTGAETLY. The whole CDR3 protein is CTCSAGTGAETLYF.

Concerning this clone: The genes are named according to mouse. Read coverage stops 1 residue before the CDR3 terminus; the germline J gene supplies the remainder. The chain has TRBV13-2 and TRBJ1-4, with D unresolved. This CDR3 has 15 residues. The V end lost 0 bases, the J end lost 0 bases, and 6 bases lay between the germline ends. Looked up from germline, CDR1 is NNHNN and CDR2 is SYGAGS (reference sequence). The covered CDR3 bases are TGTGCCAGCGGTGATGCCCGTATTTCCAACGAAAGATTATTT. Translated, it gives CASGDARISNERLF. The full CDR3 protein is CASGDARISNERLFF.

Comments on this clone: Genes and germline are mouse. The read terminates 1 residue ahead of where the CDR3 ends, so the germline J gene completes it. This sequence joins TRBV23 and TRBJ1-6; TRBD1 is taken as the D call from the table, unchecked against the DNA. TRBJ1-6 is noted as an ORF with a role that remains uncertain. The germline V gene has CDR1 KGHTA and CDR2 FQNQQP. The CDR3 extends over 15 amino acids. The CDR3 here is CSSSQWQGYNSPLYF. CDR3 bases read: TGCTCCAGCAGTCAATGGCAGGGGTATAATTCGCCCCTCTAC.

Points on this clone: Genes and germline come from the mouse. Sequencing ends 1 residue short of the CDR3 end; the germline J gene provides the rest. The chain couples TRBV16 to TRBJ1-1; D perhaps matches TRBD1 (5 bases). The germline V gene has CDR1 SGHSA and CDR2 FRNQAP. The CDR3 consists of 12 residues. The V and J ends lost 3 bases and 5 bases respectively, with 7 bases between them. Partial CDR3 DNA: TGTGCAAGCAGCTTGAGACAGACAGAAGTCTTC. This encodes CASSLRQTEVF. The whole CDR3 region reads CASSLRQTEVFF.

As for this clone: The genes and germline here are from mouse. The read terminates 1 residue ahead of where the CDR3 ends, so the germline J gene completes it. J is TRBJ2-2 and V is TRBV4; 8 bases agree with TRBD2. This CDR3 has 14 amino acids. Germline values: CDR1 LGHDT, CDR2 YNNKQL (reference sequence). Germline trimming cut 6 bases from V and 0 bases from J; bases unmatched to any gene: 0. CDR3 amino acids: CASRDWANTGQLYF. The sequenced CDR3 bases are TGTGCCAGCAGGGACTGGGCAAACACCGGGCAGCTCTAC.

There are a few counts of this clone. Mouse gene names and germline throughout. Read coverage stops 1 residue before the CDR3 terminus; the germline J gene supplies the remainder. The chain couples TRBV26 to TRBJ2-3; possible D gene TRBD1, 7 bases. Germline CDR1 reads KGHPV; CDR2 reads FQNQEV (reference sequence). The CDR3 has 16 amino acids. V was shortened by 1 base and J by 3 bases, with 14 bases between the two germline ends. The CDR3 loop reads CASSLLGGARAETLYF. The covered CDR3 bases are TGTGCCAGCAGTCTGTTAGGGGGCGCCAGGGCAGAAACGCTGTAT.

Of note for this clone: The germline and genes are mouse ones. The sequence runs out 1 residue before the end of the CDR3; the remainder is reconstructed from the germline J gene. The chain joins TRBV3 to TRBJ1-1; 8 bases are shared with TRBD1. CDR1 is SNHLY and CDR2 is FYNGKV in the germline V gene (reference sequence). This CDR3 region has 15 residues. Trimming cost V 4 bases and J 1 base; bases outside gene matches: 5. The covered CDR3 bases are TGTGCCAGCAGCTCCGGACAGGGAGGAAACACAGAAGTCTTC. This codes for CASSSGQGGNTEVF. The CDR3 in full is CASSSGQGGNTEVFF.

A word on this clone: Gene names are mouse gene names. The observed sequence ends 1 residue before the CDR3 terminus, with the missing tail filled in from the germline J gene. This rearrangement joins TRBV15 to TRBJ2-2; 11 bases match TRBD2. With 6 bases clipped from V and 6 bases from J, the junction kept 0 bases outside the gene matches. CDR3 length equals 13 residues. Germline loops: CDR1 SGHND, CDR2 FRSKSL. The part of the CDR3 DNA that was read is TGTGCCAGCAGGACTGGGGGGGCCGGGCAGCTCTAC. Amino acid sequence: CASRTGGAGQLY. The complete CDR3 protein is CASRTGGAGQLYF.

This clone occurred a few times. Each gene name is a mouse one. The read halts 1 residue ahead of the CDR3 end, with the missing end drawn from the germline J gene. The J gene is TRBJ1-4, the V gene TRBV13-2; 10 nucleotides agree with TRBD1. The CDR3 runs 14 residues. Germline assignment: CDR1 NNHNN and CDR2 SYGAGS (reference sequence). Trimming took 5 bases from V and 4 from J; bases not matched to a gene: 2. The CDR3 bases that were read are TGTGCCAGCGGGAGGGACAGGGGCAACGAAAGATTATTT. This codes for CASGRDRGNERLF. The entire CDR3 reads CASGRDRGNERLFF.

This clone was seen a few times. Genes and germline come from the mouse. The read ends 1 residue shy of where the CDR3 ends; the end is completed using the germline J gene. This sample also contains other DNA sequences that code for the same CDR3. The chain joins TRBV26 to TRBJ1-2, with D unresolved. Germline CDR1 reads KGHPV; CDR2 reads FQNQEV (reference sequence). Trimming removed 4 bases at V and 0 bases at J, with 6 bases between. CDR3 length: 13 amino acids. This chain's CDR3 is CASSPTANSDYTF. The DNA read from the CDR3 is TGTGCCAGCAGTCCCACCGCAAACTCCGACTACACC.

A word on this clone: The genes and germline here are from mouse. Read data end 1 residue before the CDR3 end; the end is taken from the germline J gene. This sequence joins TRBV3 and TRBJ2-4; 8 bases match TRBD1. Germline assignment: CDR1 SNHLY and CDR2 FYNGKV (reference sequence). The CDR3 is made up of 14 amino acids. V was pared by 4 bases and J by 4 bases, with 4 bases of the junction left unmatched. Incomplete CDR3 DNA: TGTGCCAGCAGCTCGGTGACAGGGGAAAACACCTTGTAC. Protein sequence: CASSSVTGENTLY. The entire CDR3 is CASSSVTGENTLYF.

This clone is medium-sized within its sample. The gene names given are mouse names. The covered CDR3 bases are TGTGCCAGCAGCCCGACAGGGTATGGAAATACGCTCTAT. As protein: CASSPTGYGNTLY. From start to end, the CDR3 is CASSPTGYGNTLYF. This rearrangement joins TRBV26 to TRBJ1-3, with 7 bases matching TRBD1. The missing CDR3 end, 1 residue past where the read stops, is filled in from the germline J gene. V was pared by 6 bases and J by 3 bases, with 5 bases of the junction left unmatched. This CDR3 has 14 amino acids. Per the germline V gene, CDR1 is KGHPV and CDR2 is FQNQEV (reference sequence).

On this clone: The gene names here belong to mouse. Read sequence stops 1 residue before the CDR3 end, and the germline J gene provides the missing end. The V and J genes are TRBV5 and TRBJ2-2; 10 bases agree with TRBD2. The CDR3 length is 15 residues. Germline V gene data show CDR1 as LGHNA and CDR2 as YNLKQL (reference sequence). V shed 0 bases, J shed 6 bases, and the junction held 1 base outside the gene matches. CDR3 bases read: TGTGCCAGCAGCCAAGAGACTGGGGGGTCCGGGCAGCTCTAC. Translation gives CASSQETGGSGQLY. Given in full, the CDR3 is CASSQETGGSGQLYF.

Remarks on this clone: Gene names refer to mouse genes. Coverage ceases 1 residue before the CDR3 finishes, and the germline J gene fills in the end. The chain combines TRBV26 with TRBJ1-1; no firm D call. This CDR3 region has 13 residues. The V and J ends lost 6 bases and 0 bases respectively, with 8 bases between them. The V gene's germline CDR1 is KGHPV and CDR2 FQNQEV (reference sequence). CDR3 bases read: TGTGCCAGCAGCCCCGGGACAAACACAGAAGTCTTC. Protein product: CASSPGTNTEVF. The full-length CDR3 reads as CASSPGTNTEVFF.

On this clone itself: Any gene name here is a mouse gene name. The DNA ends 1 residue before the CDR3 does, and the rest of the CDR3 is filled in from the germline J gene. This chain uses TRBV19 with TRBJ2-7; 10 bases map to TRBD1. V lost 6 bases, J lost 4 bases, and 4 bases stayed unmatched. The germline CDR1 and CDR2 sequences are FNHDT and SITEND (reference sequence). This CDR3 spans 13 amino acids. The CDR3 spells CASKPGQGYEQYF. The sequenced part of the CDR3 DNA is TGTGCCAGCAAACCGGGACAGGGGTATGAACAGTAC.

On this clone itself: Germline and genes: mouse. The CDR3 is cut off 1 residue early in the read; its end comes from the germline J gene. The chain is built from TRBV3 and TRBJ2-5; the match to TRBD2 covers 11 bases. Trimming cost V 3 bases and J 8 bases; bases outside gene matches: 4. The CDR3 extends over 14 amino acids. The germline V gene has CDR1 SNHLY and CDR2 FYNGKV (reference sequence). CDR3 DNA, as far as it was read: TGTGCCAGCAGCTTGAACTGGGGGGGCGTCACCCAGTAC. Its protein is CASSLNWGGVTQY. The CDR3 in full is CASSLNWGGVTQYF.

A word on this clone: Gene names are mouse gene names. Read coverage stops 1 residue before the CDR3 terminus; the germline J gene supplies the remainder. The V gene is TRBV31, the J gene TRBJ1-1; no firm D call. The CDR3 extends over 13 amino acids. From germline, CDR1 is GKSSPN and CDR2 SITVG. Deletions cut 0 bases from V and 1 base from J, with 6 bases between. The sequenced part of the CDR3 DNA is TGTGCCTGGAGTCTAGAACGGAACACAGAAGTCTTC. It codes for CAWSLERNTEVF. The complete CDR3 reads CAWSLERNTEVFF.

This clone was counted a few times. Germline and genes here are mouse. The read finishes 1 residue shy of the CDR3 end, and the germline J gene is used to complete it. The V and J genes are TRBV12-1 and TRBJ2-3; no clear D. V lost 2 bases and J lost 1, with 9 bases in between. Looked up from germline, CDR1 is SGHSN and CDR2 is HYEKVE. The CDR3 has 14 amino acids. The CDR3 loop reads CASSPLLGAETLYF. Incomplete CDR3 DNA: TGTGCCAGCTCTCCCTTGTTGGGTGCAGAAACGCTGTAT.